The sequence of this TCR beta chain was determined in a study of T cells in localized non-small cell lung cancer. Sequencing used immunoSEQ multiplex PCR; TCRdb keeps in-frame clones, though not all of them. The sample consists of 30,000 to 40,000 clones, 78% of them appearing once. Study-level results: Longer overall survival was linked to higher blood T cell density. Sequencing covered just one tumor region, so heterogeneity cannot be ruled out. Across samples, adjacent lung featured a median roughly 60 of the top 100 tumor clones.

Trimming removed 0 bases from V and 4 bases from J; junction bases left unmatched: 4. There are 15 residues in the CDR3. Germline CDR1 and CDR2: SNHLY and FYNNEI. This clone showed up just once. The antigen remains undetermined. The TCR sequence derives from a male donor older than 55 with stage II squamous cell lung carcinoma. The source material was peripheral blood, sampled before any cancer treatment. The chain uses TRBV2 and TRBJ2-5, with 8 bases that match TRBD1. CDR3 sequence: CASSEAVGQGETQYF. DNA of the CDR3: TGTGCCAGCAGTGAAGCGGTTGGACAGGGAGAGACCCAGTACTTC.